The 18 T cell receptor beta chains listed next were all sequenced from one sample in a study of blood T cell repertoires in COVID-19. TCRdb's copy holds only in-frame clones and misses some; the assay was immunoSEQ multiplex PCR. The sample lists around 30,000 clones, 90% occurring once. The material sequenced was peripheral blood. The receptor source for this set is a man in his 70s with active or convalescent COVID-19.

The genes are TRBV5-1 and TRBJ2-2; TRBD2 matches 12 bases. V shed 4 bases, J shed 4 bases, and the junction held 8 bases outside the gene matches. CDR1 and CDR2 from the germline V gene are SGHRS and YFSETQ. The CDR3 spans 17 residues. This CDR3 is CASSPGLAGVGTGELFF. In DNA, the CDR3 is TGCGCCAGCAGCCCGGGACTAGCGGGTGTTGGCACCGGGGAGCTGTTTTTT.

The chain combines TRBV28 with TRBJ1-4; perhaps TRBD1 as D (6 bases). The germline gives CDR1 MDHEN, CDR2 SYDVKM. The germline V and J ends were trimmed by 6 bases and 0 bases, with 11 bases remaining between them. The CDR3 extends over 15 amino acids. The CDR3 DNA is TGTGCCAGCAGCCCTGGGACACCAACTAATGAAAAACTGTTTTTT. It is translated as CASSPGTPTNEKLFF. The whole variable domain, remainder taken from reference TRBV28 and TRBJ1-4, is DVKVTQSSRYLVKRTGEKVFLECVQDMDHENMFWYRQDPGLGLRLIYFSYDVKMKEKGDIPEGYSVSREKKERFSLILESASTNQTSMYLCASSPGTPTNEKLFFGSGTQLSVL.

The chain employs TRBV18 and TRBJ1-5; 8 bases fit TRBD1. The CDR3 totals 15 residues. Germline V gene sequence: CDR1 KGHSH, CDR2 LQKENI. Trimming at V came to 6 bases and at J to 3 bases, leaving 7 bases not matched to a gene. CDR3 in amino acids: CASSTTGATNQPQHF. The CDR3 DNA sequence: TGTGCCAGCTCGACGACAGGGGCCACCAATCAGCCCCAGCATTTT.

The chain uses TRBV11-2 and TRBJ2-4; D gene ambiguous. The CDR3 totals 14 residues. From germline, CDR1 is SGHAT and CDR2 FQNNGV. The V end was cut by 1 base, the J end by 6 bases, with 10 bases between. As DNA, the CDR3 is TGTGCCAGCAGCTTAGCCGAGACAACAAACATTCAGTACTTC. Translating gives CASSLAETTNIQYF.

This clone was found a few times. The gene calls are TRBV7-9 and TRBJ2-2, with 14 bases aligning to TRBD2. Looked up from germline, CDR1 is SEHNR and CDR2 is FQNEAQ (reference sequence). V trimming: 5 bases; J trimming: 6 bases; junction bases outside the gene matches: 8. CDR3 size: 17 residues. The CDR3 region is CASSRPGLAGGSGELFF. CDR3 bases: TGTGCCAGCAGCCGCCCCGGACTAGCGGGAGGTTCCGGGGAGCTGTTTTTT.

This rearrangement joins TRBV19 to TRBJ1-6; the match to TRBD1 covers 8 bases. The CDR3 sequence is 18 residues long. Germline V lookup: CDR1 LNHDA, CDR2 SQIVND (reference sequence). Trimming cost V 1 base and J 2 bases; bases outside gene matches: 7. The CDR3 DNA is TGTGCCAGTAGTATAGTTACAGGGGGTCTTACCTATAATTCACCCCTCCACTTT. Amino acids: CASSIVTGGLTYNSPLHF. The variable domain in full, completed from reference TRBV19 and TRBJ1-6, reads DGGITQSPKYLFRKEGQNVTLSCEQNLNHDAMYWYRQDPGQGLRLIYYSQIVNDFQKGDIAEGYSVSREKKESFPLTVTSAQKNPTAFYLCASSIVTGGLTYNSPLHFGNGTRLTVT.

This chain connects TRBV7-2 to TRBJ2-7, with TRBD1 matching over 9 bases. The CDR3 is 15 residues long. V lost 4 bases and J lost 5; bases outside the gene matches: 9. Per germline, CDR1 SGHTA and CDR2 FQGNSA. Here the CDR3 reads CASSSPGTGFHEQYF. As DNA, the CDR3 is TGTGCCAGCAGCTCCCCGGGGACAGGGTTCCACGAGCAGTACTTC.

The J gene is TRBJ2-5, the V gene TRBV5-6, with TRBD1 matching over 9 bases. This CDR3 region has 15 residues. The germline V gene has CDR1 SGHDT and CDR2 YYEEEE. V lost 4 bases and J lost 1; bases outside the gene matches: 5. CDR3 sequence: CASSLLTGGQETQYF. CDR3 DNA sequence: TGTGCCAGCAGCCTTCTGACAGGGGGCCAAGAGACCCAGTACTTC.

The genes are TRBV30 and TRBJ2-5; no definite D call. The CDR3 has 13 residues. V lost 2 bases and J lost 3, with 10 bases in between. CDR1 and CDR2 from the germline V gene are GTSNPN and SVGIG (reference sequence). The CDR3 loop reads CAWSNQVKETQYF. CDR3 in DNA: TGTGCCTGGAGTAACCAGGTAAAAGAGACCCAGTACTTC.

The rearrangement joins TRBV6-2 or TRBV6-3 to TRBJ1-5; 7 positions match TRBD1. Trimming cost V 6 bases and J 5 bases; bases outside gene matches: 22. CDR3 size: 19 residues. Looked up from germline, CDR1 is MNHEY and CDR2 is SVGEGT. The CDR3 nucleotides are TGTGCCAGCAGCCTCGGTCCGATAGGGGGCAAGGGTACTGATCAGCCCCAGCATTTT. It encodes CASSLGPIGGKGTDQPQHF.

This clone was counted only a few times. CDR3: CASSEQGYEQYV. In DNA form, the CDR3 reads TGTGCCAGCAGTGAACAGGGCTACGAGCAGTACGTC. This chain uses TRBV6-1 with TRBJ2-7; D possibly corresponds to TRBD1 (5 bases). The CDR3 is made up of 12 amino acids. V was shortened by 2 bases and J by 3 bases, with 5 bases between the two germline ends. Germline CDR1 reads MNHNS; CDR2 reads SASEGT.

The J gene is TRBJ2-1, the V gene TRBV7-9; a possible D gene is TRBD2 (6 bases). Germline values: CDR1 SEHNR, CDR2 FQNEAQ (reference sequence). V gave up 5 bases and J gave up 6 bases, with 11 bases separating them. The CDR3 runs 13 residues. The CDR3 protein is CASSRRRGNEQFF. In DNA, the CDR3 is TGTGCCAGCAGCCGACGGCGGGGCAATGAGCAGTTCTTC.

The chain carries TRBV18 and TRBJ1-2, with TRBD1 matching 8 bases. Trimming cost V 3 bases and J 10 bases; bases outside gene matches: 13. The CDR3 has 15 amino acids. Germline CDR1 is KGHSH and CDR2 is LQKENI. CDR3 residues: CASSPSGTGPLAYTF. CDR3 DNA sequence: TGTGCCAGCTCACCCTCCGGGACAGGCCCTCTTGCCTACACCTTC.

J is TRBJ2-7 and V is TRBV6-2 or TRBV6-3, with TRBD1 matching 10 bases. With 6 bases clipped from V and 0 bases from J, the junction kept 11 bases outside the gene matches. Germline V CDR1 and CDR2: MNHEY, SVGEGT. This CDR3 has 17 residues. Written as DNA, the CDR3 is TGTGCCAGCAGCCGCCCCCGGGACAGGGGCTCCTCCTACGAGCAGTACTTC. This gives the protein CASSRPRDRGSSYEQYF.

The chain has TRBV24-1 and TRBJ2-7; D might be TRBD1 (7 bases). Germline V gene data show CDR1 as KGHDR and CDR2 as SFDVKD. The length of the CDR3 is 14 residues. V lost 4 bases and J lost 2, with 11 bases in between. The CDR3 region has the DNA TGTGCCACCAGTGACTCCAGGGGGGCCTACGAGCAGTACTTC. Translated: CATSDSRGAYEQYF.

The chain carries TRBV6-5 and TRBJ2-5, with 8 bases fitting TRBD1. The trim removed 5 bases at V and 7 bases at J, leaving 9 bases unmatched. The CDR3 length is 14 residues. In germline, CDR1 is MNHEY, CDR2 SVGAGI. The CDR3 region is CASSRTGPQVTQYF. The CDR3, as DNA: TGTGCCAGCAGTCGGACAGGGCCCCAGGTGACCCAGTACTTC.

V gene TRBV6-2 or TRBV6-3 combines with J gene TRBJ1-5, with D perhaps TRBD1 (6 bases). V was pared by 6 bases and J by 2 bases, with 14 bases between. This CDR3 contains 15 residues. CDR1 and CDR2 (germline): MNHEY, SVGEGT. The CDR3 sequence: CASSSTGRGNQPQHF. The CDR3 DNA follows: TGTGCCAGCAGCAGTACAGGGCGAGGCAATCAGCCCCAGCATTTT.

The V gene is TRBV11-2, the J gene TRBJ2-1; 15 nucleotides line up with TRBD2. Germline lookup yields CDR1 SGHAT and CDR2 FQNNGV. The CDR3 runs 15 residues. Germline trimming cut 4 bases from V and 8 bases from J; bases unmatched to any gene: 3. CDR3 sequence: CASSSGLAGGHEQFF. The CDR3 DNA follows: TGTGCCAGCAGCTCAGGACTAGCGGGGGGGCATGAGCAGTTCTTC. Variable domain in full (rest from reference TRBV11-2 and TRBJ2-1): EAGVAQSPRYKIIEKRQSVAFWCNPISGHATLYWYQQILGQGPKLLIQFQNNGVVDDSQLPKDRFSAERLKGVDSTLKIQPAKLEDSAVYLCASSSGLAGGHEQFFGPGTRLTVL.